This T cell receptor (beta chain) was documented in a study of early T cells in non-severe SARS-CoV-2 infection. Study-wide context: Chains were not paired, and sequencing was done on bulk RNA from unsorted whole blood.

Researchers tagged individual cDNA molecules with unique molecular identifiers. Using its own MiXCR run on the 5' RACE reads, TCRdb lists one record per CDR3 protein. The data contain about 64,000 distinct CDR3 sequences, about 10% of them singletons. Comments on this clonotype: Its antigen remains unidentified.

Study results and caveats: Using VDJdb, the matching emphasized anti-spike CD8 responses while missing private and CD4 specificities.

V gave up 6 bases and J gave up 2 bases, with 11 bases separating them. The CDR3 runs to 15 residues. The germline V gene encodes CDR1 SGHTA and CDR2 FQGNSA. Sequencing was performed on whole blood, taken at baseline. This clonotype was obtained from an adult who was a healthcare worker with PCR-confirmed SARS-CoV-2 infection or an uninfected control (not recorded which). This chain connects TRBV7-2 to TRBJ2-6; no definite D call. CDR3 DNA sequence: TGTGCCAGCAGAACGGACCAGGCTGGGGCCAACGTCCTGACTTTC. This codes for CASRTDQAGANVLTF.